These 32 T cell receptor beta chains came from one sample sequenced in a study of blood T cell repertoires in COVID-19. Clones were sequenced by immunoSEQ multiplex PCR, and TCRdb holds only the in-frame ones, with some missing. Here the sample spans 150,000 to 200,000 clones, about 78% being singletons. Material: PBMCs or T cells enriched from blood (not recorded which). The receptor set was obtained from a woman aged 50 to 60 who had recovered from COVID-19.

The J gene is TRBJ1-2, the V gene TRBV27; TRBD1 matches at 7 bases. The V gene's germline CDR1 is MNHEY and CDR2 SMNVEV (reference sequence). Germline trimming cut 5 bases from V and 2 bases from J; bases unmatched to any gene: 11. The length of the CDR3 is 16 residues. CDR3 region: CASSRLGTVGNYGYTF. Written as DNA, the CDR3 is TGTGCCAGCAGTCGACTCGGGACAGTTGGAAACTATGGCTACACCTTC.

The DNA of the CDR3 is TGTGCCAGCAGTGAGACTAGCGGGAGTTCAGATACGCAGTATTTT. Amino acid sequence: CASSETSGSSDTQYF. The chain uses TRBV6-1 and TRBJ2-3, with 12 bases aligning to TRBD2. Germline lookup yields CDR1 MNHNS and CDR2 SASEGT. V dropped 3 bases and J dropped 4; count of bases not matched to a gene: 2. The CDR3 has 15 residues.

The V and J genes are TRBV7-9 and TRBJ2-5, with D maybe TRBD1 (6 bases). With 5 bases removed from V and 0 bases from J, the gap between germline ends came to 19 bases. The CDR3 spans 17 residues. Germline CDR1 is SEHNR and CDR2 is FQNEAQ (reference sequence). The CDR3 DNA follows: TGTGCCAGCAGCCATCCGGGACAACTAGGGTACCAAGAGACCCAGTACTTC. Translated: CASSHPGQLGYQETQYF.

The rearrangement links TRBV9 to TRBJ2-2; tentative D call: TRBD2 (6 bases). Germline V lookup: CDR1 SGDLS, CDR2 YYNGEE. Trimming shortened V by 0 bases and J by 7 bases, and 10 bases separated the two germline ends. CDR3 length: 14 amino acids. The DNA of the CDR3 is TGTGCCAGCAGCGTAGCCTTGGGACTCGGGGAGCTGTTTTTT. Translation gives CASSVALGLGELFF.

The V call is TRBV5-6, the J call TRBJ1-3; D remains unclear. V lost 0 bases and J lost 0, with 10 bases in between. Germline V gene sequence: CDR1 SGHDT, CDR2 YYEEEE. The CDR3 covers 16 residues. The CDR3 DNA reads as TGTGCCAGCAGCTTGGGTGGACTTAGCTCTGGAAACACCATATATTTT. It encodes CASSLGGLSSGNTIYF.

This chain links TRBV7-3 with TRBJ2-1, with D hard to call. The CDR3 consists of 10 residues. Germline V gene data show CDR1 as SGHTA and CDR2 as FQGTGA. Trimming took 5 bases from V and 10 from J, leaving 6 bases between them. The CDR3 loop reads CASSLPEQFF. For the CDR3, the DNA is TGTGCCAGCAGCCTACCAGAGCAGTTCTTC.

V and J are TRBV3-1 (or the pseudogene TRBV3-2) and TRBJ2-3; D call uncertain. The V gene lost 4 bases and the J gene lost 4 bases, with 12 bases spanning the gap. This CDR3 is built from 14 residues. Germline lookup yields CDR1 LGHDT and CDR2 YNNKEL (reference sequence). In DNA, the CDR3 is TGTGCCAGCAGCCGGATCGGGTCCGCAGATACGCAGTATTTT. As protein: CASSRIGSADTQYF.

The chain recombines TRBV7-9 with TRBJ2-3, with D possibly matching TRBD2 (5 bases). Trimming took off 1 base at V and 5 bases at J, with 10 bases between the two ends. The germline V gene has CDR1 SEHNR and CDR2 FQNEAQ (reference sequence). CDR3 length: 14 amino acids. The CDR3 reads CASSLGGSQDTQYF. The DNA for the CDR3 is TGTGCCAGCAGCTTAGGAGGGAGTCAAGATACGCAGTATTTT.

This clone was seen just once. V and J are TRBV28 and TRBJ2-1; 9 positions match TRBD2. In germline, CDR1 is MDHEN, CDR2 SYDVKM. Germline trimming cut 3 bases from V and 6 bases from J; bases unmatched to any gene: 6. This CDR3 has 15 amino acids. CDR3 protein: CASSFGLAGLNEQFF. Here the CDR3 DNA reads TGTGCCAGCAGTTTCGGGCTAGCGGGACTCAATGAGCAGTTCTTC.

This clone was recorded a few times. This rearrangement joins TRBV24-1 to TRBJ2-7; a possible D gene is TRBD1 (5 bases). V was pared by 7 bases and J by 4 bases, with 10 bases between. Per germline, CDR1 KGHDR and CDR2 SFDVKD. The CDR3 runs to 12 residues. The CDR3 protein is CATRGPIYEQYF. Here the CDR3 DNA reads TGTGCCACCAGGGGGCCGATTTACGAGCAGTACTTC.

This chain links TRBV29-1 with TRBJ2-7; D might be TRBD2 (6 bases). The germline V and J ends were trimmed by 3 bases and 0 bases, with 15 bases remaining between them. This CDR3 region has 15 residues. CDR1 and CDR2 from the germline V gene are SQVTM and ANQGSEA. CDR3 residues: CSVDFGSPSSYEQYF. CDR3 DNA sequence: TGCAGCGTTGACTTCGGGAGCCCGAGCTCCTACGAGCAGTACTTC.

This clone was seen more than once but under ten times. This chain links TRBV2 with TRBJ2-1; 11 bases are shared with TRBD2. The junction had 5 bases not matched to a gene; V was cut back by 5 bases and J by 8 bases. The CDR3 covers 14 residues. The germline gives CDR1 SNHLY, CDR2 FYNNEI. DNA of the CDR3: TGTGCCAGCAGTCCCCCGGGACTAGCGGATGAGCAGTTCTTC. It translates to CASSPPGLADEQFF. Full variable domain (rest looked up from reference TRBV2 and TRBJ2-1): EPEVTQTPSHQVTQMGQEVILRCVPISNHLYFYWYRQILGQKVEFLVSFYNNEISEKSEIFDDQFSVERPDGSNFTLKIRSTKLEDSAMYFCASSPPGLADEQFFGPGTRLTVL.

This chain uses TRBV28 with TRBJ1-2, with D possibly matching TRBD1 (5 bases). There are 13 residues in the CDR3. Trimming stripped 8 bases from V and 2 bases from J, with 12 bases between. CDR1 and CDR2 (germline): MDHEN, SYDVKM. This CDR3 reads CASFDSRNYGYTF. The DNA of the CDR3 is TGTGCCAGCTTTGACAGTCGAAACTATGGCTACACCTTC.

The chain employs TRBV10-3 and TRBJ2-3, with a weak D call TRBD1 (8 bases). Germline loops: CDR1 ENHRY, CDR2 SYGVKD. The CDR3 has 14 amino acids. Trimming cost V 8 bases and J 3 bases, with 15 bases left between them. DNA of the CDR3: TGTGCCATCGGCGGACAGGGAGGGACAGATACGCAGTATTTT. Translating it yields CAIGGQGGTDTQYF.

The chain links TRBV6-2 or TRBV6-3 to TRBJ2-7; D ambiguous. This CDR3 region has 13 residues. CDR1 is MNHEY, CDR2 SVGEGT, per germline. V was shortened by 5 bases and J by 0 bases, with 8 bases between the two germline ends. CDR3 bases: TGTGCCAGCAGTCCCCATTCCTCCTACGAGCAGTACTTC. It encodes CASSPHSSYEQYF.

This chain connects TRBV9 to TRBJ2-5; a weak D match, TRBD2 (6 bases). Trimming removed 0 bases at V and 3 bases at J, with 12 bases between. This CDR3 has 15 residues. CDR1 and CDR2 from the germline V gene are SGDLS and YYNGEE. CDR3 in amino acids: CASSVGNGGKETQYF. The CDR3 nucleotides read TGTGCCAGCAGCGTAGGTAACGGCGGGAAAGAGACCCAGTACTTC.

As concerns this clone: Distinct nucleotide sequences in the sample also encode this CDR3. The chain employs TRBV18 and TRBJ2-7; no clear D gene. V shed 3 bases and J shed 0 bases, with 6 bases lying between them. Germline CDR1 reads KGHSH; CDR2 reads LQKENI. The CDR3 runs 13 residues. The CDR3 loop is CASSPSSSYEQYF. As DNA, the CDR3 is TGTGCCAGCTCACCGTCCAGCTCCTACGAGCAGTACTTC.

Regarding this clone: Relative to the germline gene, one junction end is altered; a read error may explain this. The sample has other DNA sequences that encode this CDR3 too. The chain is built from TRBV20-1 and TRBJ1-5, with D unclear. This CDR3 has 13 residues. Germline V gives CDR1 DFQATT, CDR2 SNEGSKA (reference sequence). This CDR3 reads CSASFVDNQPQHF. The CDR3 DNA sequence: TGCAGCGCTAGTTTCGTAGACAATCAGCCCCAGCATTTT.

The chain carries TRBV19 and TRBJ1-2; a possible D gene is TRBD1 (5 bases). Germline-derived CDR1 and CDR2 are LNHDA and SQIVND (reference sequence). The V end was cut by 8 bases, the J end by 2 bases, with 15 bases between. The CDR3 is 14 residues long. The CDR3 sequence is CASSPQGENYGYTF. The DNA of the CDR3 is TGTGCCAGTTCCCCTCAGGGTGAGAACTATGGCTACACCTTC.

The V gene is TRBV6-6, the J gene TRBJ1-1; D is perhaps TRBD1 (5 bases). Germline CDR1 and CDR2: MNHNY and SVGAGI (reference sequence). V lost 10 bases and J 6 bases, leaving 18 bases between the germline ends. CDR3 length equals 13 residues. CDR3 in amino acids: CATIWEGTPEAFF. DNA for the CDR3: TGTGCCACCATCTGGGAGGGGACCCCTGAAGCTTTCTTT.

The CDR3 region has the DNA TGCGCCAGCAGCCAAGCTGGCGGGTATGGCTACACCTTC. This encodes CASSQAGGYGYTF. The chain has TRBV4-1 and TRBJ1-2; D is unresolved. Trimming removed 1 base at V and 5 bases at J, with 8 bases between. CDR1 and CDR2 (germline): MGHRA, YSYEKL. The CDR3 is 13 residues long.

The chain uses TRBV9 and TRBJ2-1; D not certain. Germline CDR1 reads SGDLS; CDR2 reads YYNGEE. Trimming shortened V by 0 bases and J by 7 bases, and 14 bases separated the two germline ends. CDR3 length equals 15 residues. CDR3 bases: TGTGCCAGCAGCGTAGGCGGAGCCAAAGAAAATGAGCAGTTCTTC. Its translation is CASSVGGAKENEQFF.

The chain links TRBV19 to TRBJ1-1, with TRBD1 matching over 9 bases. V gave up 7 bases and J gave up 5 bases; unmatched junction bases: 14. Germline V gene sequence: CDR1 LNHDA, CDR2 SQIVND (reference sequence). The CDR3 is made up of 16 amino acids. In DNA form, the CDR3 reads TGTGCCAGTAACTCGGGGACAGGGTCGTTGGGAACTGAAGCTTTCTTT. Its protein product is CASNSGTGSLGTEAFF.

This chain joins TRBV9 and TRBJ2-2; 12 bases fit TRBD2. CDR1 and CDR2 (germline): SGDLS, YYNGEE. The CDR3 consists of 15 residues. V shed 8 bases and J 0 bases; nucleotides not matched to a gene: 2. The CDR3 spells CARSSGRANTGELFF. CDR3 bases: TGTGCCAGATCTAGCGGGAGGGCGAACACCGGGGAGCTGTTTTTT. Full variable domain (outside the CDR3, taken from reference TRBV9 and TRBJ2-2): DSGVTQTPKHLITATGQRVTLRCSPRSGDLSVYWYQQSLDQGLQFLIQYYNGEERAKGNILERFSAQQFPDLHSELNLSSLELGDSALYFCARSSGRANTGELFFGEGSRLTVL.

V and J are TRBV2 and TRBJ2-2, with 10 positions matching TRBD1. Germline CDR1 and CDR2: SNHLY and FYNNEI. The CDR3 spans 15 residues. J lost 4 bases, V lost 5 bases, and 4 bases had no gene match. The CDR3 here is CASSPDRGSTGELFF. DNA for the CDR3: TGTGCCAGCAGTCCGGACAGGGGGTCCACCGGGGAGCTGTTTTTT.

This rearrangement joins TRBV9 to TRBJ1-5; TRBD1 matches at 7 bases. CDR3 length: 15 amino acids. V lost 3 bases to trimming and J lost 0 bases; unmatched junction nucleotides: 3. CDR1 SGDLS and CDR2 YYNGEE come from the germline V gene. This chain's CDR3 is CASSAQGFSNQPQHF. The CDR3, as DNA: TGTGCCAGCAGCGCACAGGGGTTTAGCAATCAGCCCCAGCATTTT. Combining the CDR3 with reference TRBV9 and TRBJ1-5 gives the whole variable domain DSGVTQTPKHLITATGQRVTLRCSPRSGDLSVYWYQQSLDQGLQFLIQYYNGEERAKGNILERFSAQQFPDLHSELNLSSLELGDSALYFCASSAQGFSNQPQHFGDGTRLSIL.

In its sample, this clone was seen a few times. This rearrangement joins TRBV5-1 to TRBJ1-1; 9 bases map to TRBD1. Losses at the gene ends were 5 bases for V and 1 base for J; bases not matched to a gene: 12. Germline lookup yields CDR1 SGHRS and CDR2 YFSETQ. This CDR3 has 17 residues. The DNA for the CDR3 is TGCGCCAGCAGTTATTTGGACAGGGGAGCATGGAACACTGAAGCTTTCTTT. It specifies CASSYLDRGAWNTEAFF.

The gene calls are TRBV23-1 and TRBJ2-7; no clear D gene. TRBV23-1 is assigned to the ORF class and has an uncertain function. This CDR3 has 11 residues. Trimming pared 7 bases from V and 0 bases from J, leaving 4 bases between. The CDR3 DNA follows: TGCGCCAGCACCGGCTCCTACGAGCAGTACTTC. It yields the protein CASTGSYEQYF.

The DNA of the CDR3 is TGTGCCAGCAGCCCCCCGGGACAGGGGGGCTACGAGCAGTACTTC. It is translated as CASSPPGQGGYEQYF. The rearrangement links TRBV5-4 to TRBJ2-7, with 11 bases identical to TRBD1. This CDR3 is 15 amino acids long. V dropped 4 bases and J dropped 3; count of bases not matched to a gene: 6. The germline CDR1 and CDR2 sequences are SGHNT and YYREEE (reference sequence).

The J gene is TRBJ2-2, the V gene TRBV2; 8 bases line up with TRBD2. The CDR3 totals 17 residues. The trim removed 0 bases at V and 6 bases at J, leaving 9 bases unmatched. Germline lookup yields CDR1 SNHLY and CDR2 FYNNEI. CDR3 coding DNA: TGTGCCAGCAGTGAAGCGCCAGCGGGAGTGGGTTCCGGGGAGCTGTTTTTT. This sequence encodes CASSEAPAGVGSGELFF.

The V call is TRBV7-2, the J call TRBJ2-4; perhaps TRBD2 as D (6 bases). Trimming left V 3 bases short and J 9 bases short, with 12 bases between. The CDR3 is 13 amino acids. The germline V gene has CDR1 SGHTA and CDR2 FQGNSA. CDR3 in DNA: TGTGCCAGCAGCTTTGAGGGAGCGGGCATTCAGTACTTC. This sequence encodes CASSFEGAGIQYF.

This clone was observed a handful of times. The chain is built from TRBV27 and TRBJ1-6; 12 positions match TRBD1. The CDR3 sequence is 15 residues long. J lost 10 bases, V lost 5 bases, and 6 bases had no gene match. CDR1 and CDR2 from the germline V gene are MNHEY and SMNVEV (reference sequence). CDR3: CASSTGTGGGSPLHF. The CDR3 DNA follows: TGTGCCAGCAGTACCGGGACAGGGGGCGGATCACCCCTCCACTTT.